These T cell receptor beta chains were read from a single sample in a study of T cells in Graves' hyperthyroidism and ophthalmopathy. From the multiplex PCR reads, TCRdb called clonotypes with MiXCR, one entry per CDR3 protein. The sample has approximately 220,000 distinct CDR3 sequences; around 16% are singletons. Sequenced: blood. The receptors stem from a man aged 40-55 years with Graves' hyperthyroidism. Both conserved end residues are part of each CDR3. The D gene is left open where the match is weak. Size is omitted from some rows. Given values are once, few, many or a class for expanded clones.

j_call	d_call	clone_size	v_call	cdr3_nt	cdr3_aa
TRBJ2-7	TRBD1	NA	TRBV9	TGTGCCAGCAGCGAGGGCGACAGGGCCTACGAGCAGTACTTC	CASSEGDRAYEQYF
TRBJ1-4	NA	once	TRBV7-9	TGTGCCAGCAGCTTAGGTTCGGTGGGTGAAAAACTGTTTTTT	CASSLGSVGEKLFF
TRBJ2-7	NA	many	TRBV13	TGTGCCAGCAGCTACGGACTACAGAATACCTACGAGCAGTACTTC	CASSYGLQNTYEQYF
TRBJ2-7	NA	NA	TRBV5-4	TGTGCCAGCAGCGTGGACATTTCCTACGAGCAGTACTTC	CASSVDISYEQYF
TRBJ2-3	TRBD2	NA	TRBV6-1	TGTGCCAGCACCAGGACTAGCGGGGGCACAGATACGCAGTATTTT	CASTRTSGGTDTQYF
TRBJ1-2	NA	NA	TRBV19	TGTGCCAGTAGTATGCCCCCCGGAGGAACTGGCTACACCTTC	CASSMPPGGTGYTF
TRBJ1-5	NA	many	TRBV27	TGTGCCAGCAGCCCAGATGCCAATCAGCCCCAGCATTTT	CASSPDANQPQHF
TRBJ1-3	NA	few	TRBV6-1	TGTGCCAGCAACAGGGTTGGAAACACCATATATTTT	CASNRVGNTIYF
TRBJ2-2	NA	many	TRBV6-2/TRBV6-3	TGTGCCAGCAGTTATCTCCCCCAGGGGCCCGGGGAGCTGTTTTTT	CASSYLPQGPGELFF
TRBJ1-5	NA	many	TRBV30	TGTGCCTGGAGTGTAATTGGGGGGCGCGCTCAGCCCCAGCATTTT	CAWSVIGGRAQPQHF
TRBJ1-5	TRBD1	many	TRBV6-2/TRBV6-3	TGTGCCAGCAGCAAGCAGGGACAGGGAACCGGTCAGCCCCAGCATTTT	CASSKQGQGTGQPQHF
TRBJ1-2	NA	few	TRBV5-1	TGCGCCAGCAGCTTGGACAGGGTTTGGGGCTCCACCTTC	CASSLDRVWGSTF
TRBJ1-1	NA	many	TRBV7-9	TGTGCCAGCAGCCCCCCGGGGGGGCGGAGTGACACTGAAGCTTTCTTT	CASSPPGGRSDTEAFF
TRBJ1-1	TRBD1	NA	TRBV6-1	TGTGCCAGCGGGGACAGGGGGACCGCGAACACTGAAGCTTTCTTT	CASGDRGTANTEAFF
TRBJ2-7	TRBD2	many	TRBV7-2	TGTGCCAGCAGCCCATGGACTAGCGGGCCGTACGAGCAGTACTTC	CASSPWTSGPYEQYF
TRBJ2-5	NA	NA	TRBV6-5	TGTGCCAGCAGTTATAGGACAGCAGAGACCCAGTACTTC	CASSYRTAETQYF
TRBJ1-1	NA	many	TRBV6-1	TGTGCCAGCAGGCCAATAATTGGAAACACTGAAGCTTTCTTT	CASRPIIGNTEAFF
TRBJ2-4	NA	NA	TRBV7-9	TGTGCCAGCAGCGACAAGAGGACACCCTCAAAGTACTTC	CASSDKRTPSKYF
TRBJ1-6	NA	few	TRBV25-1	TGTGCCAGCAGCCTTGGGGCAGGATCGGGGTCACCCCTCCACTTT	CASSLGAGSGSPLHF
TRBJ1-5	TRBD1	many	TRBV30	TGTGCCTGGAGCCAGGGGGCGCAAGGCAATCAGCCCCAGCATTTT	CAWSQGAQGNQPQHF
TRBJ2-1	NA	many	TRBV7-2	TGTGCCAGCAGCTTAGATAGGATCAATGAGCAGTTCTTC	CASSLDRINEQFF
TRBJ1-2	NA	many	TRBV11-2	TGTGCCAGCAGCTTAGAAGGGATCTATGGCTACACCTTC	CASSLEGIYGYTF
TRBJ2-3	NA	NA	TRBV20-1	TGCAGTGCTAGAGTACGAGGGATCACAGATACGCAGTATTTT	CSARVRGITDTQYF
TRBJ2-3	NA	many	TRBV7-2	TGTGCCAGCAGCCCGTCGGGCACAGATACGCAGTATTTT	CASSPSGTDTQYF
TRBJ1-6	NA	many	TRBV4-3	TGCGCCAGCAGCCTCACCGTGGGAGATTCACCCCTCCACTTT	CASSLTVGDSPLHF
TRBJ1-5	NA	many	TRBV7-2	TGTGCCAGCGCCCCGAATAGCAATCAGCCCCAGCATTTT	CASAPNSNQPQHF
TRBJ1-4	NA	many	TRBV7-9	TGTGCCAGCAGCCTTTCCAATGGCCGTAATGAAAAACTGTTTTTT	CASSLSNGRNEKLFF
TRBJ2-1	NA	many	TRBV6-1	TGTGCCAGCAAAGGGTTGACACCCTACAATGAGCAGTTCTTC	CASKGLTPYNEQFF
TRBJ1-2	TRBD1	many	TRBV7-2	TGTGCCAGCAGCTTAGGGGACAGCCGCCTCTATGGCTACACCTTC	CASSLGDSRLYGYTF
TRBJ1-2	TRBD1	many	TRBV20-1	TGCAGTGCTAGAAGACAGGGGGAAGGCTATGGCTACACCTTC	CSARRQGEGYGYTF
TRBJ1-1	NA	many	TRBV11-2	TGTGCCAGCAGCTTAGGCAGGGCCACTGAAGCTTTCTTT	CASSLGRATEAFF
TRBJ2-1	NA	many	TRBV7-2	TGTGCCAGCAGCACCTGGGGGGACGGAAACAATGAGCAGTTCTTC	CASSTWGDGNNEQFF
TRBJ2-1	NA	NA	TRBV4-2	TGTGCCAGCAGCCAAGATCTTGCCGGAAGGGCCTACAATGAGCAGTTCTTC	CASSQDLAGRAYNEQFF
TRBJ2-2	NA	few	TRBV6-2/TRBV6-3	TGTGCCAGCAGTTACTCTATGCGGGGTGATCGAACCGGGGAGCTGTTTTTT	CASSYSMRGDRTGELFF
TRBJ2-3	TRBD2	NA	TRBV7-8	TGTGCCAGCGGGGGCGGGGGGAGCACAGATACGCAGTATTTT	CASGGGGSTDTQYF
TRBJ2-1	NA	NA	TRBV12-3/TRBV12-4	TGTGCCAGCAGTTTATTGCAGGGACAATACAATGAGCAGTTCTTC	CASSLLQGQYNEQFF
TRBJ2-3	NA	many	TRBV7-2	TGTGCCAGCAGCGAAACTAGGGAAGATACGCAGTATTTT	CASSETREDTQYF
TRBJ2-1	NA	many	TRBV12-3/TRBV12-4	TGTGCCAGCAGCCCCGGGCGAGCTGGCTACAATGAGCAGTTCTTC	CASSPGRAGYNEQFF
TRBJ2-3	TRBD2	few	TRBV7-3	TGTGCCAGCAGCTTAGTAGGGCTAGCGGGGGGGCAAGATACGCAGTATTTT	CASSLVGLAGGQDTQYF
TRBJ2-3	TRBD1	NA	TRBV28	TGTGCCAGCAGTTTCGGGACAGGGGACACAGATACGCAGTATTTT	CASSFGTGDTDTQYF
TRBJ2-7	TRBD2	NA	TRBV30	TGTGCCTGGAGTGTGACTAGCGGGAGGCACGAGCAGTACTTC	CAWSVTSGRHEQYF
TRBJ2-1	NA	NA	TRBV4-3	TGCGCCAGCAGCCAAGAGGTTTGGGGGGCCACTGAGCAGTTCTTC	CASSQEVWGATEQFF
TRBJ1-5	NA	NA	TRBV18	TGTGCCAGCTCACCACAGGGTGGGGCCGACAGCAATCAGCCCCAGCATTTT	CASSPQGGADSNQPQHF
TRBJ1-5	NA	NA	TRBV6-5	TGTGCCAGCAGTTACCCGGGGCCTTCAGGGGATCAGCCCCAGCATTTT	CASSYPGPSGDQPQHF
TRBJ1-4	TRBD1	many	TRBV20-1	TGCAGTGCTAGAGATCGCACAGGGGGTTCAACTAATGAAAAACTGTTTTTT	CSARDRTGGSTNEKLFF
TRBJ2-3	NA	NA	TRBV30	TGTGCCTGGGGAAGACACGACACAGATACGCAGTATTTT	CAWGRHDTDTQYF
TRBJ1-2	TRBD1	NA	TRBV10-3	TGTGCCATCAGTGAGTCGCTGGGACAGTTGCGCTATGGCTACACCTTC	CAISESLGQLRYGYTF
TRBJ2-7	TRBD1	many	TRBV30	TGTGCCTTAACAGGGGAGTACGAGCAGTACTTC	CALTGEYEQYF
TRBJ2-1	TRBD1	few	TRBV27	TGTGCCAGCAGCGATCAGCCACAGGGGGCTGGTGAGCAGTTCTTC	CASSDQPQGAGEQFF
TRBJ2-4	NA	NA	TRBV5-1	TGCGCCAGCAGCTCGCGGGCGAGAGCCAAAAACATTCAGTACTTC	CASSSRARAKNIQYF
TRBJ1-1	NA	many	TRBV30	TGTGCCTGGATTGGACAGCTGAACACTGAAGCTTTCTTT	CAWIGQLNTEAFF
TRBJ1-1	TRBD1	many	TRBV4-3	TGCGCCAGCAGCCTTCGACAGGGGTGGAACACTGAAGCTTTCTTT	CASSLRQGWNTEAFF
TRBJ2-1	NA	many	TRBV7-3	TGTGCCAGCAGCTTCTTAGCGGCCGGATACAATGAGCAGTTCTTC	CASSFLAAGYNEQFF